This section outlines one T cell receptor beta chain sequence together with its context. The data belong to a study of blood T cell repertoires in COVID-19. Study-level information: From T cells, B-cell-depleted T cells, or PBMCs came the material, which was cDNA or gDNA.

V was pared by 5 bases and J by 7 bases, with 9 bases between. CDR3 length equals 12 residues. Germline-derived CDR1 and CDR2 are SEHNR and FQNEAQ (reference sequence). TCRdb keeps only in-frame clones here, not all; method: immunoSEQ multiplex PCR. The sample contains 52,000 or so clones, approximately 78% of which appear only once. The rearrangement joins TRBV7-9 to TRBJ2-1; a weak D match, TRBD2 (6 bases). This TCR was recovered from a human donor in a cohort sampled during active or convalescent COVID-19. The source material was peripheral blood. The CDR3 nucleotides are TGTGCCAGCAGCAACCGGGGGAATGAGCAGTTCTTC. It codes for CASSNRGNEQFF.